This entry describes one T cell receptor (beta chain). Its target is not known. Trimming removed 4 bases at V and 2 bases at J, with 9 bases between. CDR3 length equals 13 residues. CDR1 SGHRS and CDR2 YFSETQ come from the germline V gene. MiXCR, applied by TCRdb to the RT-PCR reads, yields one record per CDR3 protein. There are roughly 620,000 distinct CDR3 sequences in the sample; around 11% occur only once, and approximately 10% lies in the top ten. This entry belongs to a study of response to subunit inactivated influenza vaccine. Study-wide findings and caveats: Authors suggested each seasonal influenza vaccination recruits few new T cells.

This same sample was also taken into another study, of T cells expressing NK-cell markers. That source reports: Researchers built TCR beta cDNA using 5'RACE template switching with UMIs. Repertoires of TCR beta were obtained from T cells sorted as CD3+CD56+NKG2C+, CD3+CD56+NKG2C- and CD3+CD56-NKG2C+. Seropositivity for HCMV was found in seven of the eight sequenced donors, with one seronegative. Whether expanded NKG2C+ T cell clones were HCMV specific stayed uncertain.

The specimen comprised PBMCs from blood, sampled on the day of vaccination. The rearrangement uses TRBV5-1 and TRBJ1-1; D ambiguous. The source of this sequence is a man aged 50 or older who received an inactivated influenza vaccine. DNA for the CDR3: TGCGCCAGCAGCCACGACCTTAACACTGAAGCTTTCTTT. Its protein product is CASSHDLNTEAFF.